Listed here are 18 T cell receptor beta chains from one sample, sequenced in a study of blood T cell repertoires in COVID-19. The method was immunoSEQ multiplex PCR; TCRdb's version includes in-frame clones alone and lacks a portion of them. This sample has about 140,000 clones, with 87% found just once. Specimen: peripheral blood. The receptors here all came from a woman aged 50 to 65 with acute or convalescent COVID-19.

The rearrangement uses TRBV5-6 and TRBJ2-7; 7 bases line up with TRBD1. Germline-derived CDR1 and CDR2 are SGHDT and YYEEEE. The CDR3 covers 14 residues. Trimming cost V 4 bases and J 2 bases; bases outside gene matches: 6. CDR3 region: CASSIVDRAYEQYF. In DNA form, the CDR3 reads TGTGCCAGCAGCATCGTCGACAGGGCCTACGAGCAGTACTTC. Based on the CDR3 plus reference TRBV5-6 and TRBJ2-7, the full variable domain is DAGVTQSPTHLIKTRGQQVTLRCSPKSGHDTVSWYQQALGQGPQFIFQYYEEEERQRGNFPDRFSGHQFPNYSSELNVNALLLGDSALYLCASSIVDRAYEQYFGPGTRLTVT.

This chain joins TRBV9 and TRBJ1-2; no clear D gene. Germline CDR1 is SGDLS and CDR2 is YYNGEE. The CDR3 extends over 15 amino acids. Trimming removed 0 bases from V and 2 bases from J, with 11 bases in between. The CDR3 reads CASSVADHRNYGYTF. CDR3 DNA: TGTGCCAGCAGCGTAGCTGATCATAGAAACTATGGCTACACCTTC.

The gene calls are TRBV5-4 and TRBJ2-1; 7 bases are shared with TRBD2. Germline V gene sequence: CDR1 SGHNT, CDR2 YYREEE (reference sequence). The CDR3 length is 15 residues. J lost 7 bases, V lost 3 bases, and 10 bases had no gene match. The CDR3 nucleotides are TGTGCCAGCAGCTCTCTTCGACTAGCAAGGAATGAGCAGTTCTTC. Amino acids: CASSSLRLARNEQFF.

This clone came up once. This chain links TRBV7-3 with TRBJ2-3, with TRBD2 identical over 12 bases. V shed 2 bases and J 4 bases; nucleotides not matched to a gene: 7. CDR1 is SGHTA, CDR2 FQGTGA, per germline. The CDR3 totals 17 residues. The CDR3: CASSLGPSGGAPDTQYF. The CDR3 DNA sequence: TGTGCCAGCAGCTTAGGACCTAGCGGGGGGGCCCCAGATACGCAGTATTTT.

This chain joins TRBV7-9 and TRBJ1-2, with D hard to call. Per germline, CDR1 SEHNR and CDR2 FQNEAQ (reference sequence). V lost 4 bases and J 0 bases, leaving 12 bases between the germline ends. The CDR3 spans 15 residues. The CDR3 sequence: CASSSVTVSNYGYTF. CDR3 DNA: TGTGCCAGCAGCTCAGTGACTGTTTCTAACTATGGCTACACCTTC.

The J gene is TRBJ1-6, the V gene TRBV4-2; 8 nucleotides align to TRBD1. The CDR3 has 15 residues. The V and J ends lost 4 bases and 6 bases, in that order; junction bases with no gene match: 5. Germline V gives CDR1 LGHNA, CDR2 YNFKEQ. The CDR3 here is CASSLRGPLNSPLHF. The DNA of the CDR3 is TGTGCCAGCAGCCTCAGGGGGCCGCTTAATTCACCCCTCCACTTT.

The V call is TRBV27, the J call TRBJ2-7; the match to TRBD2 covers 11 bases. The V gene's germline CDR1 is MNHEY and CDR2 SMNVEV (reference sequence). V was pared by 6 bases and J by 1 base, with 2 bases of the junction left unmatched. The CDR3 contains 14 residues. CDR3 protein: CASRTSGISYEQYF. CDR3 nucleotides: TGTGCCAGCAGGACTAGCGGGATATCCTACGAGCAGTACTTC.

DNA for the CDR3: TGTGCCAGCAGCTTGGTCCGGGGGACGGGGAACACTGAAGCTTTCTTT. Translation: CASSLVRGTGNTEAFF. J is TRBJ1-1 and V is TRBV5-8; D might be TRBD1 (5 bases). The CDR3 has 16 residues. Deletions cut 0 bases from V and 1 base from J, with 13 bases between. CDR1 and CDR2 from the germline V gene are SGHTS and YDEGEE.

V and J are TRBV14 and TRBJ2-1; no definite D call. The CDR3 extends over 16 amino acids. The germline V and J ends were trimmed by 4 bases and 0 bases, with 13 bases remaining between them. CDR1 SGHDN and CDR2 FVKESK come from the germline V gene. CDR3 region: CASSLRQIFSYNEQFF. CDR3 nucleotides: TGTGCCAGCAGCCTACGACAAATTTTCTCCTACAATGAGCAGTTCTTC.

The chain recombines TRBV27 with TRBJ1-2; 7 bases fit TRBD1. V shed 2 bases, J shed 6 bases, and the junction held 9 bases outside the gene matches. Germline V gene data show CDR1 as MNHEY and CDR2 as SMNVEV (reference sequence). The CDR3 has 15 amino acids. CDR3 region: CASSLTAGGPHGYTF. The DNA of the CDR3 is TGTGCCAGCAGTTTAACCGCAGGGGGGCCCCATGGCTACACCTTC.

J is TRBJ2-4 and V is TRBV5-4, with 8 bases matching TRBD1. CDR1 is SGHNT, CDR2 YYREEE, per germline (reference sequence). This CDR3 is built from 14 residues. V was clipped by 0 bases and J by 9 bases; unmatched bases: 5. CDR3 region: CASSLGSGGSIQYF. The CDR3 DNA reads TGTGCCAGCAGCTTGGGTTCAGGGGGCAGCATTCAGTACTTC.

The CDR3, as DNA: TGTGCCAGCTCACCACCGGCGGACAGTCGCAACTATGGCTACACCTTC. Its translation is CASSPPADSRNYGYTF. V usage is TRBV18 and J usage is TRBJ1-2; weak D call: TRBD1 (6 bases). With 0 bases removed from V and 2 bases from J, the gap between germline ends came to 13 bases. Germline V CDR1 and CDR2: KGHSH, LQKENI. This CDR3 is 16 amino acids long. Based on the CDR3 plus reference TRBV18 and TRBJ1-2, the full variable domain is NAGVMQNPRHLVRRRGQEARLRCSPMKGHSHVYWYRQLPEEGLKFMVYLQKENIIDESGMPKERFSAEFPKEGPSILRIQQVVRGDSAAYFCASSPPADSRNYGYTFGSGTRLTVV.

A few counts support this clone. The gene calls are TRBV19 and TRBJ1-5; 8 positions agree with TRBD1. V trimming: 4 bases; J trimming: 2 bases; junction bases outside the gene matches: 1. Germline-derived CDR1 and CDR2 are LNHDA and SQIVND (reference sequence). This CDR3 spans 14 amino acids. CDR3 nucleotide sequence: TGTGCCAGTAGTAGGACAGGGCGCAATCAGCCCCAGCATTTT. It encodes CASSRTGRNQPQHF.

In DNA, the CDR3 is TGTGCCAGCAGTTACTCGATTTCCCTCAGGGCTTCACCCCTCCACTTT. This encodes CASSYSISLRASPLHF. The chain is built from TRBV6-5 and TRBJ1-6, with D possibly matching TRBD1 (5 bases). The CDR3 contains 16 residues. The germline V and J ends were trimmed by 0 bases and 9 bases, with 15 bases remaining between them. Germline-derived CDR1 and CDR2 are MNHEY and SVGAGI.

The rearrangement uses TRBV4-2 and TRBJ2-7; 9 bases match TRBD1. The CDR3 totals 16 residues. Germline loops: CDR1 LGHNA, CDR2 YNFKEQ. Trimming took 0 bases from V and 2 from J; bases not matched to a gene: 5. CDR3 DNA sequence: TGTGCCAGCAGCCAAGAGGGACAGGGTGACCCCTACGAGCAGTACTTC. This gives the protein CASSQEGQGDPYEQYF.

The rearrangement joins TRBV5-1 to TRBJ2-7; 11 nucleotides agree with TRBD2. V gave up 4 bases and J gave up 3 bases; unmatched junction bases: 6. The CDR3 covers 15 residues. CDR1 is SGHRS, CDR2 YFSETQ, per germline. The CDR3 loop reads CASSLGLAGIYEQYF. The DNA of the CDR3 is TGCGCCAGCAGCCTAGGACTAGCGGGCATCTACGAGCAGTACTTC.

CDR3 sequence: CARKQGPPDYGYTF. In nucleotides, the CDR3 is TGTGCCAGAAAACAGGGGCCCCCCGACTATGGCTACACCTTC. The rearrangement joins TRBV6-4 to TRBJ1-2; 7 bases map to TRBD1. Trimming at V came to 9 bases and at J to 3 bases, leaving 10 bases not matched to a gene. Germline CDR1 is MRHNA and CDR2 is SNTAGT. This CDR3 is built from 14 residues.

As regards this clone: Distinct nucleotide sequences in the sample also encode this CDR3. V gene TRBV29-1 combines with J gene TRBJ2-7; 10 nucleotides line up with TRBD1. Germline trimming cut 3 bases from V and 2 bases from J; bases unmatched to any gene: 1. The length of the CDR3 is 13 residues. Germline V gene lookup returns CDR1 SQVTM and CDR2 ANQGSEA. CDR3 DNA sequence: TGCAGCGTTGAGGACAGGGGGACCTACGAGCAGTACTTC. It encodes CSVEDRGTYEQYF.